The clone carrying this TCR beta chain was observed once. The CDR3 contains 16 residues. Looked up from germline, CDR1 is MNHEY and CDR2 is SVGEGT. Trimming cost V 4 bases and J 5 bases; bases outside gene matches: 11. MiXCR was run by TCRdb on the 5' RACE reads, yielding one entry per CDR3 protein. The table lists just under 550,000 distinct CDR3 sequences, around 21% of them singletons, with approximately 12% in the top ten. The data are from a study of T-cell memory formation after mild COVID-19. The origin of this receptor is an adult woman who had mild COVID-19 (a few samples of this study predate the infection). Cell type and time point are not known. This chain joins TRBV6-2 or TRBV6-3 and TRBJ1-2, with 9 bases identical to TRBD1. Material for sequencing was PBMCs or a T cell subset sorted from them (not recorded which). CDR3 in amino acids: CASSFTFAGTGYGYTF. CDR3 DNA sequence: TGTGCCAGCAGTTTCACCTTCGCCGGGACAGGGTATGGCTACACCTTC.